The clone carrying this T cell receptor beta chain has at least ten counts. The target antigen is unknown. Relying on iRepertoire HTBI primers and Arm-PCR of CDR3 regions, the team built TCR beta libraries. In TCRdb, the multiplex PCR reads were re-called with MiXCR into one record per CDR3 protein. The data hold around 250,000 distinct CDR3 sequences, with 15% to 20% observed a single time. These data are taken from a study of regulatory T cells in long-lasting Graves disease. Regarding the study as a whole: Persistent Graves' cases showed lower TCR diversity than newly diagnosed cases.

The time point denotes: newly diagnosed GD, antithyroid drugs for less than 3 months. The TCR library was made from RNA that had been extracted from PBMCs in TRIzol. In each case, Graves' disease was diagnosed per American Thyroid Association guidelines. The data were also submitted as part of a second study, on T cells in Graves' hyperthyroidism and ophthalmopathy.

Sequences were derived from peripheral blood mononuclear cells (PBMCs), sampled at new diagnosis, from a patient treated with antithyroid drugs. This TCR was recovered from a woman in her 30s with Graves disease.

In DNA form, the CDR3 reads TGCAGTGCTTGGGACAGGAACACTGAAGCTTTCTTT. This translates into CSAWDRNTEAFF. This chain joins TRBV20-1 and TRBJ1-1; 7 bases fit TRBD1. Germline CDR1 reads DFQATT; CDR2 reads SNEGSKA (reference sequence). The CDR3 contains 12 residues. After removal of 5 bases from V and 1 base from J, the junction contained 1 base not matched to a gene.